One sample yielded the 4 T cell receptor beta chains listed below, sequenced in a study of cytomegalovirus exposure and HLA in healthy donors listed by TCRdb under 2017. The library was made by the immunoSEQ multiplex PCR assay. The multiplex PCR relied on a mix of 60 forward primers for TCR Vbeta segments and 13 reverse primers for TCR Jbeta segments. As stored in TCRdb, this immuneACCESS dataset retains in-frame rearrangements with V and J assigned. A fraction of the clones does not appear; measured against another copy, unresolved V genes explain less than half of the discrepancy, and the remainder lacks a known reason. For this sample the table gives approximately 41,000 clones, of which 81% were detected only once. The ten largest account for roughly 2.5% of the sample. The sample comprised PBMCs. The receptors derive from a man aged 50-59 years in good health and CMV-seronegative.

The CDR3 here is CASSLMGGPNEAFF. The CDR3 region has the DNA TGTGCCAGCAGCTTAATGGGGGGACCGAATGAAGCTTTCTTT. The chain employs TRBV7-3 and TRBJ1-1, with D possibly TRBD1 on 5 matching bases. Per germline, CDR1 SGHTA and CDR2 FQGTGA. This CDR3 is 14 amino acids long. Trimming shortened V by 1 base and J by 7 bases, and 13 bases separated the two germline ends.

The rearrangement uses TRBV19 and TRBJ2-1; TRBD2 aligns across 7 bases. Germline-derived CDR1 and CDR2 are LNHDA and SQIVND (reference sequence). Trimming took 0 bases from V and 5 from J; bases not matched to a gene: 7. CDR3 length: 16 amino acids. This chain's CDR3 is CASSIDGEGRNNEQFF. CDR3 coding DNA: TGTGCCAGTAGTATAGATGGGGAGGGGCGCAACAATGAGCAGTTCTTC. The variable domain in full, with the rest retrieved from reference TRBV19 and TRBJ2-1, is DGGITQSPKYLFRKEGQNVTLSCEQNLNHDAMYWYRQDPGQGLRLIYYSQIVNDFQKGDIAEGYSVSREKKESFPLTVTSAQKNPTAFYLCASSIDGEGRNNEQFFGPGTRLTVL.

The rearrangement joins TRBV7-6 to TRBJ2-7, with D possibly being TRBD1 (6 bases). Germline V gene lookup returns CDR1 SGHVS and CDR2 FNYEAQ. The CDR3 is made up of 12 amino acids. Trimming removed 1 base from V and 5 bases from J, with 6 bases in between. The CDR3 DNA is TGTGCCAGCAGCTTAGACAGGGACGAGCAGTACTTC. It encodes CASSLDRDEQYF.

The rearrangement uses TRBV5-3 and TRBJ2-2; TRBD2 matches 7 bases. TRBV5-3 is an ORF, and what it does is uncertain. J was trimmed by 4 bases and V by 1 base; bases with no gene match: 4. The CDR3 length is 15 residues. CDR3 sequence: CARSLWRGSTGELFF. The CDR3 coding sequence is TGTGCCAGAAGCTTGTGGCGGGGGAGCACCGGGGAGCTGTTTTTT.